This is a list of T cell receptor beta chains from one sample in a study of OX40 agonist ivuxolimab in advanced cancers. Repertoires were generated with immunoSEQ multiplex PCR, while TCRdb's copy carries only in-frame clones and drops some. Of some 50,000 clones listed, 90% are singletons. The source was CD4+ or CD8+ T cells sorted from blood, collected in a trial of the OX40 agonist ivuxolimab. Receptor source: an adult with an advanced solid tumor such as melanoma, head and neck, liver or kidney cancer. CDR3s leave out the opening cysteine and the closing phenylalanine or tryptophan. The D gene is left open where the match is weak.

ARSELAGVEQF,TRBD2,TRBV5-3,TRBJ2-1
ASSSRTSGSSYNEQF,TRBD2,TRBV7-6,TRBJ2-1
ASRNLAGGSYEQY,TRBD2,TRBV6-5,TRBJ2-7
ASSLPGQTSLPF,TRBD1,TRBV28,TRBJ1-1
ASSPVPAYEQY,NA,TRBV18,TRBJ2-7
ASSIKRANEQF,NA,TRBV19,TRBJ2-1
ASSVGLAATYEQY,TRBD2,TRBV19,TRBJ2-7
ASSERRTGNTEAF,NA,TRBV6-1,TRBJ1-1
ASSIWTPTNTGELF,NA,TRBV19,TRBJ2-2
AWRRTGVNTGELF,TRBD1,TRBV30,TRBJ2-2